The source of this TCR beta chain is a study of T cell repertoires in cytomegalovirus infection. In the study overall: Public signatures in TCR beta pointed to CMV infection and matching HLA type.

Each CDR3 protein gets one entry after TCRdb re-called the reads with MiXCR. The table includes 250,000 to 350,000 distinct CDR3 sequences, 25% detected once. The table lists this clonotype with a few counts. CDR3 length: 16 residues. V trimming: 4 bases; J trimming: 2 bases; junction bases outside the gene matches: 5. Germline lookup yields CDR1 SQVTM and CDR2 ANQGSEA. The sequenced sample consisted of PBMCs. The rearrangement uses TRBV29-1 and TRBJ2-7; 16 positions match TRBD2. The sequence derives from a human donor in good health (CMV status not recorded). Some clones in this sample may be carry-over from other donors' samples. Here the CDR3 reads CSVGGTSGGEAYEQYF. The CDR3 DNA reads as TGCAGCGTTGGGGGGACTAGCGGGGGGGAAGCCTACGAGCAGTACTTC.